Listed below are T cell receptor beta chains from one sample, sequenced in a study of T cells in Graves' hyperthyroidism and ophthalmopathy. TCRdb fed the multiplex PCR reads into MiXCR, producing one record per CDR3 protein. The sample holds about 420,000 distinct CDR3 sequences, roughly 13% seen once. Sequencing was performed on blood. The receptors were sampled from a woman aged 18 to 35 with Graves' hyperthyroidism. Both conserved end residues are part of each CDR3. A D gene is named only where the DNA matches it firmly. Size tells how often a clone was seen (once, few, many) or the class of an expanded clone, and some rows leave it out.

-	-	TRBV25-1	TRBJ2-7	TGTGCCAGCAGTGAATATGGTCGCAACTCCTACGAGCAGTACTTC	CASSEYGRNSYEQYF
many	TRBD2	TRBV20-1	TRBJ2-2	TGCAGTGCTAGTGGACTAGCGGGACTGGCCGGGGAGCTGTTTTTT	CSASGLAGLAGELFF
few	-	TRBV6-1	TRBJ2-2	TGTGCCAGCAACATCGGTAGCACCCGTAGGCCCGGGGAGCTGTTTTTT	CASNIGSTRRPGELFF
-	-	TRBV7-9	TRBJ2-3	-	CASSLANAYEQYFGPGSTDTQYF
-	-	TRBV5-6	TRBJ1-1	TGTGCCAGCACCCGTCCCGGGAGGATTGTCACTGAAGCTTTCTTT	CASTRPGRIVTEAFF
-	TRBD2	TRBV7-9	TRBJ2-5	TGTGCCAGCAGCTCCGTAGCGGGAGGGCCCGGGGAGACCCAGTACTTC	CASSSVAGGPGETQYF
many	TRBD2	TRBV7-9	TRBJ2-7	TGTGCCAGCAGCAAAACTAGCGGGAGTACTTTCTCCTACGAGCAGTACTTC	CASSKTSGSTFSYEQYF
once	TRBD1	TRBV20-1	TRBJ2-7	TGCAGTGCAGCTCCCGGGACAGGGGTTTCCGAGCAGTACTTC	CSAAPGTGVSEQYF
-	-	TRBV12-3/TRBV12-4	TRBJ2-7	TGTGCCAGCGCGGGGCCGTCGCTGGGAGAGCAGTACTTC	CASAGPSLGEQYF
many	TRBD1	TRBV20-1	TRBJ2-2	TGCAGTGCTGCTGGGACAGAGAACACCGGGGAGCTGTTTTTT	CSAAGTENTGELFF
-	-	TRBV19	TRBJ2-7	TGTGCCAGTAGTAATAGGCGTTCAGGGAGCTCCTACGAGCAGTACTTC	CASSNRRSGSSYEQYF
many	-	TRBV5-1	TRBJ2-2	TGCGCCAGCAGCTTGGACGGCGGGAACGCCGGGGAGCTGTTTTTT	CASSLDGGNAGELFF
-	TRBD1	TRBV3-1	TRBJ1-2	TGTGCCAGCAGCCAGTTGGGACAGTCGTATGGCTACACCTTC	CASSQLGQSYGYTF
few	TRBD1	TRBV5-1	TRBJ1-6	TGCGCCAGCAGCGGCGGGACAGGGGGCGCACCCTCACCCCTCCACTTT	CASSGGTGGAPSPLHF
-	-	TRBV27	TRBJ2-1	TGTGCCAGCAGTTCATGGGGTCAGATTCAATACAATGAGCAGTCCTTC	CASSSWGQIQYNEQSF
-	-	TRBV29-1	TRBJ2-1	TGCAGCGCAGGGAGGGGGAACAATGAGCAGTTCTTC	CSAGRGNNEQFF
many	TRBD1	TRBV6-6	TRBJ2-7	TGTGCCAGCAGTTACTCGACTCTTGGGACAGGCGAGCAGTACTTC	CASSYSTLGTGEQYF
many	-	TRBV7-2	TRBJ2-2	TGTGCCAGCAGCTTGTGGGCAGGGGAGCTGTTTTTT	CASSLWAGELFF
many	TRBD1	TRBV28	TRBJ1-1	TGTGCCAGCAGATTGCCATGGACAGGGGGCGTATTGGGCACTGAAGCTTTCTTT	CASRLPWTGGVLGTEAFF
many	-	TRBV27	TRBJ1-1	TGTGCCAGCAGTTTCGGGGGGCGAAGCACTGAAGCTTTCTTT	CASSFGGRSTEAFF